This TCR beta chain was identified during a study of patients and donors after allogeneic stem cell transplantation. V lost 5 bases to trimming and J lost 4 bases; unmatched junction nucleotides: 5. CDR1 is WSHSY and CDR2 is SAAADI in the germline V gene. This CDR3 is built from 15 residues. This clonotype has only a few counts. TCRdb reanalysed the RT-PCR reads using MiXCR and keeps one entry per CDR3 protein. The table lists 200,000 to 250,000 distinct CDR3 sequences, 35% to 45% of them singletons. The source material was blood, either unsorted or a sorted T cell fraction (not recorded which). The source is a human donor who was either an allogeneic HSCT recipient or a stem cell or donor lymphocyte infusion donor (not recorded which). It is not recorded whose cells these are; they may come from a transplant donor. The V call is TRBV10-2, the J call TRBJ2-3; 11 nucleotides line up with TRBD2. CDR3 DNA sequence: TGCGCCAGCAGTCTGACTAGCGGGGTGGCAGATACGCAGTATTTT. This encodes CASSLTSGVADTQYF.